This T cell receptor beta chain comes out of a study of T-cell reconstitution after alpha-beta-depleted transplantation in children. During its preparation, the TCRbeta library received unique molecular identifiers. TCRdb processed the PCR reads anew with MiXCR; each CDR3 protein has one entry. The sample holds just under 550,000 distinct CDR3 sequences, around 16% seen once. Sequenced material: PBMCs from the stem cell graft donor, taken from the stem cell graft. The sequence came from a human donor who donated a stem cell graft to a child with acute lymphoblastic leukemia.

The CDR3: CSVPSGTRYGYTF. In DNA form, the CDR3 reads TGCAGCGTTCCGAGTGGGACCCGCTATGGCTACACCTTC. The chain employs TRBV29-1 and TRBJ1-2; a weak D match, TRBD1 (5 bases). Germline V gene lookup returns CDR1 SQVTM and CDR2 ANQGSEA. V was clipped by 5 bases and J by 4 bases, with 14 bases between them. The CDR3 totals 13 residues. Full variable domain (rest looked up from reference TRBV29-1 and TRBJ1-2): SAVISQKPSRDICQRGTSLTIQCQVDSQVTMMFWYRQQPGQSLTLIATANQGSEATYESGFVIDKFPISRPNLTFSTLTVSNMSPEDSSIYLCSVPSGTRYGYTFGSGTRLTVV.